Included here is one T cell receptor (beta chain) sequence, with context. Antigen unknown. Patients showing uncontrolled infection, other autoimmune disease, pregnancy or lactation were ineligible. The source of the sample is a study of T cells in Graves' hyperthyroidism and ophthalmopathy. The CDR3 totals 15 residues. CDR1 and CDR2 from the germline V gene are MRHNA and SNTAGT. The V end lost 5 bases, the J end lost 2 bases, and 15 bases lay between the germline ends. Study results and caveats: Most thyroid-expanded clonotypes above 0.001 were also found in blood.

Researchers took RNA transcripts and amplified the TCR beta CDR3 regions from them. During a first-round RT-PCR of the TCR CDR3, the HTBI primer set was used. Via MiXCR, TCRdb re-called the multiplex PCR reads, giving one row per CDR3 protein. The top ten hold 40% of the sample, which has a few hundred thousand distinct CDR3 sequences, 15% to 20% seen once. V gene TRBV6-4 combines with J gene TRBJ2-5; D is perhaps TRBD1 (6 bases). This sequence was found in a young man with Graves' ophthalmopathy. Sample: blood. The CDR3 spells CASSLGQPRQETQYF. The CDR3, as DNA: TGTGCCAGCAGTCTAGGACAGCCACGGCAAGAGACCCAGTACTTC.